One and the same sample provided the 7 T cell receptor beta chains below, sequenced in a study of blood T cells in healthy people across ages. It was with a sample-barcoded 5' primer and a J-beta primer mix that a second PCR of about 6 to 12 cycles was run. TCRdb re-called the 5' RACE reads with MiXCR, one entry per CDR3 protein. The sample shows roughly 800,000 distinct CDR3 sequences, under 40% of them seen only once. The sample taken for sequencing was blood. The receptors were gathered from a young man in good health.

This clonotype was counted only a few times. V usage is TRBV4-2 and J usage is TRBJ1-1; tentative D call: TRBD1 (6 bases). CDR1 is LGHNA and CDR2 is YNFKEQ in the germline V gene. This CDR3 contains 16 residues. The V and J ends lost 0 bases and 0 bases respectively, with 11 bases between them. The CDR3, as DNA: TGTGCCAGCAGCCAAGAACGGGGGCGCCTGAACACTGAAGCTTTCTTT. This translates into CASSQERGRLNTEAFF.

The chain carries TRBV6-6 and TRBJ1-2; 7 nucleotides match TRBD1. Germline CDR1 and CDR2: MNHNY and SVGAGI (reference sequence). The CDR3 is 13 residues long. Trimming cost V 3 bases and J 7 bases; bases outside gene matches: 5. The CDR3 loop reads CASSYKGGTGYTF. In DNA form, the CDR3 reads TGTGCCAGCAGTTATAAAGGGGGCACTGGCTACACCTTC.

This clonotype was counted between two and nine times. This chain links TRBV21-1 with TRBJ2-1. TRBV21-1 is given as a pseudogene. The CDR3 has 15 residues. CDR3 nucleotide sequence: TGTGCCAGCAGCAAAGTAAGGGAACCCTACAATGAGCAGTTCTTC. Translation gives CASSKVREPYNEQFF.

This clonotype was seen a few times. The chain combines TRBV15 with TRBJ1-1, with no clear D. In germline, CDR1 is LNHNV, CDR2 YYDKDF (reference sequence). The CDR3 is 13 amino acids. V was trimmed by 5 bases and J by 5 bases, leaving 12 bases between them. Here the CDR3 DNA reads TGTGCCACCAGCGGCAGAGTAGGGACTGAAGCTTTCTTT. Translation gives CATSGRVGTEAFF.

The chain carries TRBV7-2 and TRBJ2-5; 7 positions agree with TRBD2. The CDR3 has 14 amino acids. Germline V gene lookup returns CDR1 SGHTA and CDR2 FQGNSA. V dropped 1 base and J dropped 11; count of bases not matched to a gene: 10. The CDR3 sequence is CASSLGGGVVEQYF. The CDR3 nucleotides read TGTGCCAGCAGCTTAGGGGGGGGGGTGGTTGAGCAGTACTTC.

This clonotype was detected a few times. The rearrangement uses TRBV11-1 and TRBJ2-3; TRBD1 matches 7 bases. This CDR3 contains 15 residues. V trimming: 5 bases; J trimming: 3 bases; junction bases outside the gene matches: 8. CDR1 is SGHAT and CDR2 is FQDESV in the germline V gene (reference sequence). The DNA of the CDR3 is TGTGCCAGCAGCAGACAGGGCATTGAAACAGATACGCAGTATTTT. It codes for CASSRQGIETDTQYF.

The V call is TRBV4-2, the J call TRBJ1-1; 7 bases map to TRBD1. J lost 1 base, V lost 0 bases, and 5 bases had no gene match. The CDR3 contains 16 residues. CDR1 LGHNA and CDR2 YNFKEQ come from the germline V gene. The CDR3 loop reads CASSQDWTGWNTEAFF. In DNA form, the CDR3 reads TGTGCCAGCAGCCAAGATTGGACAGGATGGAACACTGAAGCTTTCTTT.